A single sample is the source of the 18 T cell receptor beta chains below, sequenced in a study of blood T cell repertoires in COVID-19. Profiled with immunoSEQ multiplex PCR; TCRdb holds only in-frame clones, not every one. The table lists 200,000 to 300,000 clones, over 75% of them singletons. The specimen sequenced was peripheral blood. These receptors were collected from a human donor in a cohort sampled during active COVID-19.

J is TRBJ2-6 and V is TRBV28; 9 positions agree with TRBD1. J was trimmed by 1 base and V by 5 bases; bases with no gene match: 9. Germline V gene data show CDR1 as MDHEN and CDR2 as SYDVKM. The CDR3 has 18 amino acids. The CDR3 here is CASSGRQGQGSGANVLTF. CDR3 bases: TGTGCCAGCAGTGGGCGGCAGGGACAGGGATCTGGGGCCAACGTCCTGACTTTC.

This clone came up once. CDR3: CASSGLAGGITDTDTQYF. CDR3 bases: TGTGCCAGCAGTGGACTAGCGGGAGGGATCACTGATACAGATACGCAGTATTTT. The chain is built from TRBV2 and TRBJ2-3; 14 bases are shared with TRBD2. Trimming cost V 4 bases and J 3 bases; bases outside gene matches: 9. CDR3 length equals 18 residues. Germline CDR1 reads SNHLY; CDR2 reads FYNNEI.

V is TRBV3-1 (or the pseudogene TRBV3-2) and J is TRBJ2-3, with 13 bases that match TRBD2. The CDR3 is 15 residues long. V gave up 4 bases and J gave up 6 bases; unmatched junction bases: 4. The germline CDR1 and CDR2 sequences are LGHDT and YNNKEL (reference sequence). This chain's CDR3 is CASSRGLAGVDTQYF. As DNA, the CDR3 is TGTGCCAGCAGCCGTGGACTAGCGGGGGTGGATACGCAGTATTTT.

The chain links TRBV5-6 to TRBJ2-3; TRBD1 aligns across 9 bases. Germline V gene lookup returns CDR1 SGHDT and CDR2 YYEEEE. J was trimmed by 0 bases and V by 3 bases; bases with no gene match: 5. CDR3 length equals 16 residues. The CDR3 is CASSSQGASSTDTQYF. In DNA form, the CDR3 reads TGTGCCAGCAGCTCACAGGGGGCCTCTAGCACAGATACGCAGTATTTT.

The V and J genes are TRBV7-9 and TRBJ1-4; 10 nucleotides line up with TRBD1. This CDR3 contains 17 residues. The V segment lost 2 bases and the J segment 3 bases; nucleotides outside the gene matches: 6. CDR1 is SEHNR and CDR2 is FQNEAQ in the germline V gene (reference sequence). The DNA of the CDR3 is TGTGCCAGCAGCTTACTGGGGACAGGGGCCGCTAATGAAAAACTGTTTTTT. Amino acids: CASSLLGTGAANEKLFF.

The chain employs TRBV2 and TRBJ1-2; D is uncertain. This CDR3 is 12 amino acids long. Germline V gives CDR1 SNHLY, CDR2 FYNNEI. The V and J ends lost 4 bases and 4 bases respectively, with 7 bases between them. The CDR3 bases are TGTGCCAGCAGTGGGGCTGGCTATGGCTACACCTTC. Protein sequence: CASSGAGYGYTF.

The chain recombines TRBV29-1 with TRBJ1-2, with D possibly matching TRBD1 (6 bases). The length of the CDR3 is 14 residues. V dropped 1 base and J dropped 2 bases, with 11 bases sitting between them. Germline V gene sequence: CDR1 SQVTM, CDR2 ANQGSEA. CDR3 DNA: TGCAGCGTTGAAGGAGGGGGTGGGAACTATGGCTACACCTTC. It yields the protein CSVEGGGGNYGYTF.

The chain has TRBV9 and TRBJ1-4, with 10 bases that match TRBD1. This CDR3 spans 17 amino acids. Germline assignment: CDR1 SGDLS and CDR2 YYNGEE. The V gene end was trimmed by 5 bases and the J gene end by 7 bases; junction bases not matched to a gene: 14. The CDR3 here is CASSRLTGGTGGEKLFF. CDR3 coding DNA: TGTGCCAGCAGTCGATTGACAGGGGGCACCGGGGGTGAAAAACTGTTTTTT.

The V and J genes are TRBV18 and TRBJ2-3, with D perhaps matching TRBD1 (5 bases). CDR1 KGHSH and CDR2 LQKENI come from the germline V gene. The CDR3 consists of 14 residues. Trimming shortened V by 3 bases and J by 4 bases, and 11 bases separated the two germline ends. In nucleotides, the CDR3 is TGTGCCAGCTCACCGTTTCCAGGGTCAGATACGCAGTATTTT. Translation gives CASSPFPGSDTQYF.

V and J are TRBV5-6 and TRBJ1-1; D is possibly TRBD1 (6 bases). Germline lookup yields CDR1 SGHDT and CDR2 YYEEEE. V shed 4 bases and J shed 2 bases, with 9 bases lying between them. The CDR3 length is 13 residues. CDR3 coding DNA: TGTGCCAGCAGCCCGGACAGTAACACTGAAGCTTTCTTT. Protein: CASSPDSNTEAFF.

This clone was seen repeatedly, ten times or more. This chain's CDR3 is CAISGSRINYGYTF. As DNA, the CDR3 is TGTGCCATCAGTGGCTCCAGGATTAACTATGGCTACACCTTC. The chain uses TRBV10-3 and TRBJ1-2; D not resolved. This CDR3 region has 14 residues. Germline CDR1 is ENHRY and CDR2 is SYGVKD. The V and J ends lost 4 bases and 1 base respectively, with 10 bases between them.

V is TRBV15 and J is TRBJ2-7; TRBD2 is a possible D gene (5 bases). Germline CDR1 reads LNHNV; CDR2 reads YYDKDF (reference sequence). The CDR3 spans 14 residues. V was pared by 0 bases and J by 5 bases, with 11 bases between. CDR3 DNA sequence: TGTGCCACCAGCAGAGACGTCTCCGGGAACGAGCAGTACTTC. Translated, it gives CATSRDVSGNEQYF.

The sample holds a few counts of this clone. The chain carries TRBV3-1 (or the pseudogene TRBV3-2) and TRBJ2-2, with D maybe TRBD2 (5 bases). This CDR3 is 17 amino acids long. Germline V lookup: CDR1 LGHDT, CDR2 YNNKEL (reference sequence). V lost 0 bases, J lost 0 bases, and 11 bases lay in between. The CDR3 region has the DNA TGTGCCAGCAGCCAAGAGGCTCTAGCAGCGAACACCGGGGAGCTGTTTTTT. Translation: CASSQEALAANTGELFF.

The J gene is TRBJ1-2, the V gene TRBV3-1 (or the pseudogene TRBV3-2); the D is unclear. With 1 base removed from V and 1 base from J, the gap between germline ends came to 7 bases. From germline, CDR1 is LGHDT and CDR2 YNNKEL (reference sequence). This CDR3 contains 14 residues. The CDR3 bases are TGTGCCAGCAGCCAAGTGTCTTTTAACTATGGCTACACCTTC. Its translation is CASSQVSFNYGYTF.

The rearrangement uses TRBV2 and TRBJ1-2; 10 bases align to TRBD1. V shed 6 bases and J 4 bases; nucleotides not matched to a gene: 8. The CDR3 loop spans 15 amino acids. CDR1 is SNHLY and CDR2 is FYNNEI in the germline V gene. The CDR3 region has the DNA TGTGCCAGCAGAGACTTAGGGACAGGGGCCTATGGCTACACCTTC. Translating gives CASRDLGTGAYGYTF.

In DNA form, the CDR3 reads TGTGCCAGCAGTAACCAGGGTGGAAGTGGAAACACCATATATTTT. This translates into CASSNQGGSGNTIYF. The chain joins TRBV28 to TRBJ1-3, with D possibly TRBD1 on 5 matching bases. Germline V CDR1 and CDR2: MDHEN, SYDVKM. The CDR3 totals 15 residues. Trimming removed 5 bases from V and 3 bases from J, with 14 bases in between.

The V and J genes are TRBV5-1 and TRBJ1-6; TRBD1 matches at 7 bases. This CDR3 is built from 16 residues. The trim removed 1 base at V and 2 bases at J, leaving 3 bases unmatched. The germline gives CDR1 SGHRS, CDR2 YFSETQ. The CDR3 is CASSLSGTAYNSPLHF. The CDR3 DNA is TGCGCCAGCAGCTTGTCCGGGACAGCCTATAATTCACCCCTCCACTTT.

The chain is built from TRBV6-2 or TRBV6-3 and TRBJ2-5; D is unclear. The CDR3 consists of 14 residues. Germline-derived CDR1 and CDR2 are MNHEY and SVGEGT. Deletions cut 1 base from V and 2 bases from J, with 8 bases between. The CDR3 DNA reads TGTGCCAGCAGTTACTGGCAAAAACAAGAGACCCAGTACTTC. Amino acid sequence: CASSYWQKQETQYF.